A selection of T cell receptor beta chains follows, all from one sample in a study of identical twins. TCRdb ran MiXCR on the 5' RACE reads and lists one entry per CDR3 protein. Seen here are roughly 750,000 distinct CDR3 sequences, 21% observed once, and the top ten hold 4% to 5.5%. This sample was shared with a second study, whose subject was T cells expressing NK-cell markers.

Source material: PBMCs. The receptors shown here come from a woman in her late teens or twenties in good health. Both conserved end residues are part of each CDR3. D genes are given only for firm matches. Size tells how often a clone was seen (once, few, many) or the class of an expanded clone, and some rows leave it out.

J gene,V gene,D gene,clone size,CDR3 DNA,CDR3 protein
TRBJ2-5,TRBV6-1,.,.,TGTGCCAGCAGGCTAGCGCCCCAAGAGACCCAGTACTTC,CASRLAPQETQYF
TRBJ2-3,TRBV7-2,.,few,TGTGCCAGCAGCTTATTACGGGGGCACGGCACAGATACGCAGTATTTT,CASSLLRGHGTDTQYF
TRBJ2-1,TRBV7-2,.,many,TGTGCCAGCAGCTTTTCGGGAGCCTACAATGAGCAGTTCTTC,CASSFSGAYNEQFF
TRBJ2-5,TRBV5-5,.,.,TGTGCCAGCAGCTTATTCAATTTAGGGGGCCAAGAGACCCAGTACTTC,CASSLFNLGGQETQYF
TRBJ2-1,TRBV11-2,.,.,TGTGCCAGCAGCTTAGGGGTTACCGGAGAGCAGTTCTTC,CASSLGVTGEQFF
TRBJ2-3,TRBV20-1,TRBD1,.,TGCAGTGCTAGGAAAGCGACAGGGGACACAGATACGCAGTATTTT,CSARKATGDTDTQYF
TRBJ2-7,TRBV6-1,TRBD2,.,TGTGCCAGCAGCCCGGGACTAGGAGGCTACGAGCAGTACTTC,CASSPGLGGYEQYF
TRBJ2-7,TRBV20-1,.,few,TGCAGTGCTAAAGGAGGCGGCTCCTACGAGCAGTACTTC,CSAKGGGSYEQYF
TRBJ2-3,TRBV20-1,.,few,TGCAGTGCTCCCGGACCTGAGGGGGATACGCAGTATTTT,CSAPGPEGDTQYF
TRBJ2-7,TRBV20-1,.,many,TGCAGTGCTGGGGGCTACGAGCAGTACTTC,CSAGGYEQYF
TRBJ2-1,TRBV27,.,few,TGTGCCAGCAGTTTATCGATACTACTTGTCGATGAGCAGTTCTTC,CASSLSILLVDEQFF
TRBJ2-1,TRBV29-1,.,few,TGCAGCGCGGACTATTACAATGAGCAGTTCTTC,CSADYYNEQFF
TRBJ2-7,TRBV18,TRBD2,.,TGTGCCAGCTCACCAGGGGCGGGGGGATCCTACGAGCAGTACTTC,CASSPGAGGSYEQYF